This entry describes one T cell receptor (beta chain). The data derive from a study of blood T cell repertoires in COVID-19. Overall study: Samples came from the United States, Italy and Spain, spanning acute and convalescent COVID-19. T cells, B-cell-depleted T cells, or PBMCs supplied cDNA or gDNA.

The CDR3 runs 11 residues. V lost 0 bases, J lost 14 bases, and 5 bases lay in between. Germline V gives CDR1 LGHDT, CDR2 YNNKEL (reference sequence). Under the authors' procedure: How many nucleated cells were present was estimated from reference gene primer amplification. Profiled with immunoSEQ multiplex PCR; TCRdb holds only in-frame clones, not every one. Clone size and the V and J calls come from that table; the DNA yielded D and trimming. The table lists 260,000 or so clones, over 75% of them singletons, with about 0.7% in the top ten. The rearrangement links TRBV3-1 (or the pseudogene TRBV3-2) to TRBJ1-6; D is unclear. The TCR was taken from a human donor in a cohort sampled during active COVID-19. Material for sequencing was peripheral blood. In DNA, the CDR3 is TGTGCCAGCAGCCAAGAGTCTTCCCTCCACTTT. Translation gives CASSQESSLHF.